At least ten counts were recorded for the clone carrying this T cell receptor (beta chain). What it binds is not known. The record originates from a study of CD8 T cells in ankylosing spondylitis. The study's findings and limits: Blood from ankylosing spondylitis patients appeared to carry a characteristic roughly eight-variant TCR beta motif. Within matched ankylosing spondylitis synovial fluid, disease-linked clones were reportedly significantly enriched.

MiXCR, applied by TCRdb to the 5' RACE reads, yields one record per CDR3 protein. Of about 500,000 distinct CDR3 sequences in the sample, roughly 5.2% are singletons; the top ten hold 3% to 4%. Sequencing was performed on blood, either unsorted or a sorted T cell fraction (not recorded which). This TCR derives from a male donor with ankylosing spondylitis.

The CDR3 is CASSPTGGMSNQPQHF. CDR3 DNA: TGTGCCAGCAGCCCGACAGGGGGGATGAGCAATCAGCCCCAGCATTTT. The chain recombines TRBV6-2 or TRBV6-3 with TRBJ1-5; 9 nucleotides line up with TRBD1. CDR3 length: 16 amino acids. Per the germline V gene, CDR1 is MNHEY and CDR2 is SVGEGT. Unmatched junction bases numbered 7, after V lost 6 bases and J lost 1 base.